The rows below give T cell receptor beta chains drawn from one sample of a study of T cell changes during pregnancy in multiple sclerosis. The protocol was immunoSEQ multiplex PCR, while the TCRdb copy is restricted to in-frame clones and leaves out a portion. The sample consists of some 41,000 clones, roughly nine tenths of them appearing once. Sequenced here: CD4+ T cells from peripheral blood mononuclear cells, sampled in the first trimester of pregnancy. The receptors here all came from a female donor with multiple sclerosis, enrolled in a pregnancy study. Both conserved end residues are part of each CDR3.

CDR3: CASSWRTGGTEAFF; J: TRBJ1-1; V: TRBV7-9
CDR3: CASSLSVLRGTEAFF; J: TRBJ1-1; V: TRBV7-9
CDR3: CASSHRQGAEAFF; J: TRBJ1-1; V: TRBV13
CDR3: CASSPRTGNYGYTF; J: TRBJ1-2; V: TRBV18
CDR3: CAISGLTGNTGELFF; J: TRBJ2-2; V: TRBV10-3
CDR3: CASSGTGKLNTEAFF; J: TRBJ1-1; V: TRBV9
CDR3: CASSLGTPTGYTGELFF; J: TRBJ2-2; V: TRBV7-6
CDR3: CASSLGRGTKNIQYF; J: TRBJ2-4; V: TRBV13
CDR3: CAWSVRNRENEQFF; J: TRBJ2-1; V: TRBV30
CDR3: CAISVDRGGEQYF; J: TRBJ2-7; V: TRBV10-3
CDR3: CASSKDKSYEQYF; J: TRBJ2-7; V: TRBV19
CDR3: CASSLSVGELFF; J: TRBJ2-2; V: TRBV5-5
CDR3: CASSLGESNTQYF; J: TRBJ2-3; V: TRBV5-4
CDR3: CASSDSRHTEAFF; J: TRBJ1-1; V: TRBV6-4
CDR3: CASSPRRGSNYGYTF; J: TRBJ1-2; V: TRBV7-8
CDR3: CASSGTVGGTDTQYF; J: TRBJ2-3; V: TRBV6-1
CDR3: CASSPKTGRYGYTF; J: TRBJ1-2; V: TRBV11-2
CDR3: CASSLLKNPGGGDTDTQYF; J: TRBJ2-3; V: TRBV7-2
CDR3: CSASAGGPYEQYF; J: TRBJ2-7; V: TRBV29-1
CDR3: CASSPRKWGDRAYEQYF; J: TRBJ2-7; V: TRBV14
CDR3: CASSRVLARDYNEQFF; J: TRBJ2-1; V: TRBV5-1
CDR3: CASNPAQGGGQPQHF; J: TRBJ1-5; V: TRBV6-1
CDR3: CASSFSYNSPLHF; J: TRBJ1-6; V: TRBV6-6
CDR3: CASSLAIDLAGELFF; J: TRBJ2-2; V: TRBV5-1